These 8 T cell receptor beta chains came from one sample sequenced in a study of blood T cell repertoires in COVID-19. Sequencing was performed with immunoSEQ multiplex PCR; in TCRdb, only in-frame clones are kept and a portion is missing. Altogether fewer than 250,000 clones are present, around 84% being singletons, with the ten largest covering 9.5% to 13%. The sequencing sample was made of peripheral blood. The receptors were gathered from a man aged 50 or older with COVID-19, enrolled during active disease.

V gene TRBV11-2 combines with J gene TRBJ2-7; D is ambiguous. Trimming cost V 6 bases and J 0 bases, with 12 bases left between them. This CDR3 region has 14 residues. CDR1 and CDR2 (germline): SGHAT, FQNNGV. The CDR3 is CASRQTLLSYEQYF. As DNA, the CDR3 is TGTGCCAGCAGGCAGACATTGCTCTCCTACGAGCAGTACTTC.

This CDR3 is CASSQQQGEGQPQHF. The CDR3 nucleotides are TGCGCCAGCAGCCAGCAACAGGGAGAGGGTCAGCCCCAGCATTTT. V is TRBV4-3 and J is TRBJ1-5; weak D call: TRBD1 (6 bases). The germline V gene has CDR1 LGHNA and CDR2 YSLEER. The CDR3 extends over 15 amino acids. The V end was cut by 3 bases, the J end by 6 bases, with 15 bases between.

The chain carries TRBV19 and TRBJ1-5; TRBD1 might be the D (6 bases). The CDR3 length is 16 residues. Germline loops: CDR1 LNHDA, CDR2 SQIVND (reference sequence). The V gene lost 4 bases and the J gene lost 2 bases, with 15 bases spanning the gap. CDR3 coding DNA: TGTGCCAGTAGTAAGTCGGGGGCGGGAGGCAATCAGCCCCAGCATTTT. Residues: CASSKSGAGGNQPQHF.

This chain joins TRBV6-5 and TRBJ2-3, with TRBD1 as a possible D gene (6 bases). This CDR3 has 14 residues. CDR1 and CDR2 (germline): MNHEY, SVGAGI. V shed 5 bases and J shed 4 bases, with 13 bases lying between them. Here the CDR3 DNA reads TGTGCCAGCAGTACCCGGGACACGTCAGATACGCAGTATTTT. Translating gives CASSTRDTSDTQYF.

J is TRBJ1-2 and V is TRBV5-4; 7 positions agree with TRBD1. The CDR3 is 13 amino acids. CDR1 and CDR2 (germline): SGHNT, YYREEE (reference sequence). V was pared by 0 bases and J by 8 bases, with 4 bases of the junction left unmatched. Here the CDR3 DNA reads TGTGCCAGCAGCTTGGTTTCAGGGGGGGGCTACACCTTC. Its translation is CASSLVSGGGYTF.

V is TRBV5-1 and J is TRBJ1-1; 7 bases agree with TRBD1. The CDR3 loop spans 15 amino acids. Trimming cost V 0 bases and J 0 bases; bases outside gene matches: 2. Germline assignment: CDR1 SGHRS and CDR2 YFSETQ. The CDR3 DNA reads TGCGCCAGCAGCTTGGGACAGGGTTTGAACACTGAAGCTTTCTTT. Its translation: CASSLGQGLNTEAFF.

Written as DNA, the CDR3 is TGTGCCATCAGAGGCCGGGAGAACACTGAAGCTTTCTTT. Translation: CAIRGRENTEAFF. This chain links TRBV10-3 with TRBJ1-1, with unresolved D. V lost 6 bases, J lost 1 base, and 9 bases lay in between. The CDR3 covers 13 residues. Germline V gene data show CDR1 as ENHRY and CDR2 as SYGVKD.

The chain has TRBV3-1 (or the pseudogene TRBV3-2) and TRBJ2-2; D call uncertain. This CDR3 spans 13 amino acids. Looked up from germline, CDR1 is LGHDT and CDR2 is YNNKEL (reference sequence). V was clipped by 4 bases and J by 5 bases, with 8 bases between them. In DNA, the CDR3 is TGTGCCAGCAGCCTCGGAGCTACCGGGGAGCTGTTTTTT. Translation: CASSLGATGELFF.